This T cell receptor beta chain emerged from a study of shared clonotypes between healthy human individuals. Generated by immunoSEQ multiplex PCR, the TCRdb table keeps only in-frame clones and is missing some. The table has about 1.5 million clones, 95% to 99% seen once. Germline values: CDR1 LGHNA, CDR2 YSLEER. The V end was cut by 3 bases, the J end by 9 bases, with 11 bases between. The CDR3 extends over 13 amino acids. To note about this clone: The target antigen is unknown.

Whole-study findings and limits: Generally, estimated richness proved larger in naive subsets than it did in memory subsets.

The TCR sequence derives from a man in his thirties or forties in good health. J is TRBJ2-2 and V is TRBV4-3; no clear D gene. Sequenced sample: naive CD4+ T cells sorted from blood. Subset: CD45RA+ positively selected. In DNA, the CDR3 is TGCGCCAGCAGCCATCCCCCCCAAAGGGAGCTGTTTTTT. Amino acid sequence: CASSHPPQRELFF.